Below, one T cell receptor beta chain is given with its context. The data originate from a study of blood T cell repertoires in COVID-19. About the research overall: Samples representing acute and convalescent COVID-19 were sourced from the United States, Italy and Spain. Nucleic acid was either cDNA or gDNA, and it came from T cells, B-cell-depleted T cells, or PBMCs.

Study processing details: Quantification of nucleated cells was approximated via reference gene primer amplification. TCRdb keeps only in-frame clones here, not all; method: immunoSEQ multiplex PCR. V and J calls and clone size are copied from that table; D and trimming were computed from the DNA. This table has about 200,000 clones, over 70% appearing once. The TCR originated in a woman aged 70 to 79 with acute or convalescent COVID-19. The specimen was peripheral blood.

CDR3 nucleotide sequence: TGTGCCAGCAGCACCGGGACTAGCGGGTACAATGAGCAGTTCTTC. Translated, it gives CASSTGTSGYNEQFF. The rearrangement uses TRBV28 and TRBJ2-1; 12 bases are shared with TRBD2. Germline V gene sequence: CDR1 MDHEN, CDR2 SYDVKM. The CDR3 runs 15 residues. V was clipped by 6 bases and J by 4 bases; unmatched bases: 4.